There are many counts of the clone carrying this T cell receptor beta chain. The antigen is undetermined. This sample stems from a study of T cells in Graves' hyperthyroidism and ophthalmopathy. Exclusion of a patient resulted from uncontrolled infection, other autoimmune disease, pregnancy or lactation. The source of the PBMCs was approximately 9.5 ml of fresh peripheral blood. TCR beta CDR3 regions were amplified from RNA transcripts. The HTBI primer set served for first-round RT-PCR of the TCR CDR3. TCRdb reprocessed the multiplex PCR reads via MiXCR and lists one record per CDR3 protein. The repertoire consists of over 650,000 distinct CDR3 sequences, with less than 20% occurring once and the leading ten covering approximately 8.4%. Study results and caveats: Ophthalmopathy was model-predicted a median 6.5 months pre-onset.

The germline gives CDR1 MNHNS, CDR2 SASEGT. V lost 4 bases and J lost 3, with 12 bases in between. There are 15 residues in the CDR3. V gene TRBV6-1 combines with J gene TRBJ2-2, with a possible D match to TRBD2 (6 bases). The origin of this receptor is a man aged 18 to 29 with Graves' hyperthyroidism. Sequencing input: blood. In DNA, the CDR3 is TGTGCCAGCAGTGTCGGGACTTTCTACACCGGGGAGCTGTTTTTT. Its protein is CASSVGTFYTGELFF.